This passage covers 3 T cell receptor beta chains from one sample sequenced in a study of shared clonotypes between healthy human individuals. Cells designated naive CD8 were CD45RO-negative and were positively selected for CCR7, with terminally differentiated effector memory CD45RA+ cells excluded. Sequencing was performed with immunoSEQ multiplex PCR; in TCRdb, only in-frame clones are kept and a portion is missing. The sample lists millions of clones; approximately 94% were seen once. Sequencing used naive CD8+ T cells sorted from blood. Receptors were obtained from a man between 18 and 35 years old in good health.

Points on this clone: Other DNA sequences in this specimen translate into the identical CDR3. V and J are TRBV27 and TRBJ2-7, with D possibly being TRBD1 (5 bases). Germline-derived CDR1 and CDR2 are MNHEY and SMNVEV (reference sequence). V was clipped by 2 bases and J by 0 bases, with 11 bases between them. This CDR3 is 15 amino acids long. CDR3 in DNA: TGTGCCAGCAGTTTAGGACAAGGCCTCTCCTACGAGCAGTACTTC. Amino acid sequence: CASSLGQGLSYEQYF.

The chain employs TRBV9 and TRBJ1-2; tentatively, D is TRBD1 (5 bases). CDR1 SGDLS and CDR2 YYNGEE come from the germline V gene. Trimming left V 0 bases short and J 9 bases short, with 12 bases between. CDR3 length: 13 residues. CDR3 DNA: TGTGCCAGCAGCGTAGTGTCGGGGGTGAGCTACACCTTC. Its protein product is CASSVVSGVSYTF.

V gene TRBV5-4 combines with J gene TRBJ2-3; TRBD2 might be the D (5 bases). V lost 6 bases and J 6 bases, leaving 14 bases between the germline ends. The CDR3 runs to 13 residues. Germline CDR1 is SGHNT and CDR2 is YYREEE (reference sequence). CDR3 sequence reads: CASTRLAGDTQYF. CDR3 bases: TGTGCCAGCACCAGACTCGCGGGCGATACGCAGTATTTT.